This T cell receptor beta chain was documented in a study of T and B cells in COVID-19 patients. For the study at large: Of roughly 22 active-infection patients, approximately 12 were critically ill with mechanical ventilation or extracorporeal membrane oxygenation. General study points: No sequencing was yet done of CD4+, regulatory or CD8+ subsets, or of SARS-CoV-2-responsive or tetramer+ sorted cells. Blood from mildly ill patients while symptomatic, and early samples from severe cases, were scarce.

Note on this clonotype: Its matching antigen is unknown.

TRB rearrangements were amplified by multiplex PCR with BIOMED2 TRB-A/B primers. TCRdb fed the multiplex PCR reads into MiXCR, producing one record per CDR3 protein. The sample carries fewer than 9,500 distinct CDR3 sequences, around 28% recorded once. From blood, roughly 250-550 ng of genomic DNA served as TRB template. The germline CDR1 and CDR2 sequences are SGHNT and YYREEE (reference sequence). V lost 0 bases to trimming and J lost 0 bases; unmatched junction nucleotides: 3. The CDR3 sequence is 15 residues long. The chain recombines TRBV5-4 with TRBJ2-7; TRBD1 aligns across 7 bases. The sample taken for sequencing was blood. The sequence was collected from a human donor who had recovered from COVID-19. CDR3 amino acids: CASSLADRSSYEQYF. Here the CDR3 DNA reads TGTGCCAGCAGCTTGGCGGACAGGAGCTCCTACGAGCAGTACTTC.